Following are 26 T cell receptor beta chains from one sample sequenced in a study of shared clonotypes between healthy human individuals. Produced via immunoSEQ multiplex PCR; TCRdb's table is partial and in-frame only. This table has fewer than 550,000 clones, 60% to 80% appearing once. The sequencing sample was made of PBMCs. Source of these receptors: a woman aged 40 to 49 in good health. Some clones in this sample may be carry-over from other donors' samples.

The chain recombines TRBV7-9 with TRBJ1-3; D may be TRBD1 (5 bases). The CDR3 extends over 12 amino acids. Trimming stripped 10 bases from V and 0 bases from J, with 7 bases between. Germline loops: CDR1 SEHNR, CDR2 FQNEAQ (reference sequence). CDR3 loop: CATGTSGNTIYF. In DNA, the CDR3 is TGTGCCACCGGGACCTCTGGAAACACCATATATTTT.

A few counts support this clone. The genes are TRBV7-9 and TRBJ1-2; 8 bases fit TRBD1. The V segment lost 4 bases and the J segment 0 bases; nucleotides outside the gene matches: 1. The CDR3 loop spans 14 amino acids. The V gene's germline CDR1 is SEHNR and CDR2 FQNEAQ (reference sequence). For the CDR3, the DNA is TGTGCCAGCAGCTGGGGACAGGCTAACTATGGCTACACCTTC. Translating gives CASSWGQANYGYTF.

The rearrangement joins TRBV6-1 to TRBJ1-5; possible D gene TRBD1, 5 bases. The length of the CDR3 is 14 residues. Germline CDR1 is MNHNS and CDR2 is SASEGT. Between the trimmed V and J ends, which lost 6 bases and 1 base, there was a span of 10 bases. In nucleotides, the CDR3 is TGTGCCAGCAGCGGGACCTCAAGCAATCAGCCCCAGCATTTT. Its translation is CASSGTSSNQPQHF.

The rearrangement joins TRBV4-1 to TRBJ2-5; D perhaps matches TRBD2 (5 bases). CDR3 length: 13 amino acids. Germline CDR1 is MGHRA and CDR2 is YSYEKL. The V gene lost 4 bases and the J gene lost 4 bases, with 10 bases spanning the gap. CDR3 bases: TGCGCCAGCAGCCGTGGAGGATCAGAGACCCAGTACTTC. Translation gives CASSRGGSETQYF.

The V call is TRBV4-1, the J call TRBJ2-1; D perhaps matches TRBD2 (6 bases). The CDR3 loop spans 16 amino acids. Trimming pared 0 bases from V and 0 bases from J, leaving 9 bases between. CDR1 MGHRA and CDR2 YSYEKL come from the germline V gene. This chain's CDR3 is CASSQEGGISYNEQFF. The DNA for the CDR3 is TGCGCCAGCAGCCAAGAGGGCGGGATCTCCTACAATGAGCAGTTCTTC.

The chain carries TRBV7-9 and TRBJ2-5; 10 bases match TRBD2. Losses at the gene ends were 3 bases for V and 9 bases for J; bases not matched to a gene: 19. Germline lookup yields CDR1 SEHNR and CDR2 FQNEAQ (reference sequence). CDR3 length: 18 amino acids. The CDR3 nucleotides are TGTGCCAGCAGCTTGGTTGGGACGGGACTAGCGAGCCGCGAGGCCCAGTACTTC. Translation gives CASSLVGTGLASREAQYF.

About this clone: A much more abundant neighbour one base away suggests this may be a read error. The V gene is TRBV10-1, the J gene TRBJ2-7; D possibly corresponds to TRBD1 (6 bases). This CDR3 has 13 amino acids. Germline CDR1 and CDR2: WNHNN and SYGVQD (reference sequence). The CDR3 sequence is CARSGQPSYEQYF. The CDR3, as DNA: TGCGCCAGAAGTGGACAGCCGTCCTACGAGCAGTACTTC.

This clone was seen a single time. A junction end diverges from the germline sequence, so it may reflect a read error. V and J are TRBV30 and TRBJ2-1, with 8 bases identical to TRBD1. Germline CDR1 and CDR2: GTSNPN and SVGIG (reference sequence). This CDR3 is built from 14 residues. The CDR3 region is CAWSGDRSFNEQFF. As DNA, the CDR3 is TGTGCCTGGAGCGGGGACAGGTCCTTCAATGAGCAGTTCTTC.

This chain links TRBV5-1 with TRBJ1-2; 7 positions agree with TRBD1. Germline values: CDR1 SGHRS, CDR2 YFSETQ. The CDR3 spans 16 residues. The V and J ends lost 2 bases and 0 bases, in that order; junction bases with no gene match: 7. The DNA of the CDR3 is TGCGCCAGCAGCTTAGGGACAGACCCTTCTAACTATGGCTACACCTTC. Its protein product is CASSLGTDPSNYGYTF.

CDR3 coding DNA: TGTGCCAGCGAATCCGTAGTCTCCTACGAGCAGTACTTC. Translation: CASESVVSYEQYF. The chain employs TRBV6-1 and TRBJ2-7; D gene uncertain. The CDR3 is 13 amino acids. V lost 8 bases, J lost 0 bases, and 11 bases lay in between. CDR1 and CDR2 (germline): MNHNS, SASEGT.

The rearrangement links TRBV19 to TRBJ1-3; D is undetermined. The germline V gene encodes CDR1 LNHDA and CDR2 SQIVND (reference sequence). The CDR3 contains 15 residues. Deletions cut 3 bases from V and 0 bases from J, with 9 bases between. As DNA, the CDR3 is TGTGCCAGTAGTATGATGGTCAGCTCTGGAAACACCATATATTTT. Translated, it gives CASSMMVSSGNTIYF.

This clone showed up just a few times. This chain uses TRBV19 with TRBJ1-1; 8 bases match TRBD1. V trimming: 9 bases; J trimming: 0 bases; junction bases outside the gene matches: 3. The CDR3 covers 13 residues. Germline lookup yields CDR1 LNHDA and CDR2 SQIVND (reference sequence). The CDR3 region has the DNA TGTGCCAGCCTGGACAGGGTGAACACTGAAGCTTTCTTT. Its translation: CASLDRVNTEAFF.

The J gene is TRBJ2-5, the V gene TRBV4-1; a possible D gene is TRBD2 (5 bases). Germline V gene lookup returns CDR1 MGHRA and CDR2 YSYEKL. The CDR3 runs 13 residues. V was trimmed by 5 bases and J by 5 bases, leaving 12 bases between them. CDR3 region: CASSSREWETQYF. The CDR3 coding sequence is TGCGCCAGCAGCTCAAGGGAGTGGGAGACCCAGTACTTC.

Worth noting for this clone: A read error may produce the germline difference seen at one junction end. This chain connects TRBV6-4 to TRBJ2-7, with TRBD1 matching over 10 bases. CDR1 is MRHNA and CDR2 is SNTAGT in the germline V gene. This CDR3 is 14 amino acids long. The CDR3 bases are TGTGCCAGCAGTTACTCGGGGGACAGGGGCGAGCAGTACTTC. Encoded protein: CASSYSGDRGEQYF.

V usage is TRBV7-6 and J usage is TRBJ2-7; 7 nucleotides agree with TRBD2. The CDR3 is 14 amino acids. Trimming removed 1 base from V and 5 bases from J; junction bases left unmatched: 5. Per germline, CDR1 SGHVS and CDR2 FNYEAQ. The CDR3 DNA reads TGTGCCAGCAGCTTAGGAACTAGCGACCACGAGCAGTACTTC. This translates into CASSLGTSDHEQYF.

This chain joins TRBV11-2 and TRBJ2-7, with a possible D match to TRBD2 (6 bases). The CDR3 has 14 residues. Trimming shortened V by 7 bases and J by 7 bases, and 20 bases separated the two germline ends. Germline V gene lookup returns CDR1 SGHAT and CDR2 FQNNGV. The CDR3 here is CASTPRARRGEQYF. As DNA, the CDR3 is TGTGCCAGCACGCCGCGGGCCCGGAGGGGAGAGCAGTACTTC.

The rearrangement uses TRBV28 and TRBJ1-2; D ambiguous. Germline V gives CDR1 MDHEN, CDR2 SYDVKM. Trimming pared 10 bases from V and 7 bases from J, leaving 19 bases between. The CDR3 has 13 residues. The CDR3 region is CATSDELRLGYTF. For the CDR3, the DNA is TGTGCCACCTCTGACGAGTTACGCCTTGGCTACACCTTC.

This chain uses TRBV5-1 with TRBJ2-5, with 8 bases that match TRBD1. With V trimmed by 0 bases and J by 4 bases, 2 bases remained unmatched. Germline loops: CDR1 SGHRS, CDR2 YFSETQ. The CDR3 loop spans 14 amino acids. The CDR3 protein is CASSLGQGAETQYF. The CDR3 DNA reads TGCGCCAGCAGCTTGGGCCAGGGGGCAGAGACCCAGTACTTC.

This clone occurred once. The gene calls are TRBV7-2 and TRBJ2-1; the match to TRBD2 covers 9 bases. This CDR3 has 15 amino acids. V shed 0 bases and J 7 bases; nucleotides not matched to a gene: 4. Germline CDR1 reads SGHTA; CDR2 reads FQGNSA. This chain's CDR3 is CASSLALTSGNEQFF. CDR3 coding DNA: TGTGCCAGCAGCTTAGCGCTTACTAGCGGGAATGAGCAGTTCTTC.

The chain links TRBV28 to TRBJ2-2; D is possibly TRBD2 (6 bases). The V and J ends lost 11 bases and 2 bases respectively, with 12 bases between them. The CDR3 contains 13 residues. Germline loops: CDR1 MDHEN, CDR2 SYDVKM. In DNA form, the CDR3 reads TGTGCCGGGCAGGGAGGAAACACCGGGGAGCTGTTTTTT. It is translated as CAGQGGNTGELFF. The whole variable domain, remainder taken from reference TRBV28 and TRBJ2-2, is DVKVTQSSRYLVKRTGEKVFLECVQDMDHENMFWYRQDPGLGLRLIYFSYDVKMKEKGDIPEGYSVSREKKERFSLILESASTNQTSMYLCAGQGGNTGELFFGEGSRLTVL.

This rearrangement joins TRBV9 to TRBJ2-7, with a possible D match to TRBD1 (6 bases). Per germline, CDR1 SGDLS and CDR2 YYNGEE. V dropped 4 bases and J dropped 0 bases, with 11 bases sitting between them. The CDR3 spans 14 residues. The CDR3, as DNA: TGTGCCAGCAGCCCGGGACACGACTCCTACGAGCAGTACTTC. This translates into CASSPGHDSYEQYF.

This rearrangement joins TRBV6-1 to TRBJ2-2, with D hard to call. Between the trimmed V and J ends, which lost 7 bases and 1 base, there was a span of 10 bases. The CDR3 spans 14 residues. CDR1 and CDR2 (germline): MNHNS, SASEGT. CDR3 nucleotides: TGTGCCAGCAATCAGCAGGTGAACACCGGGGAGCTGTTTTTT. Residues: CASNQQVNTGELFF.

The chain is built from TRBV7-8 and TRBJ2-7; D is possibly TRBD2 (6 bases). Germline V gene sequence: CDR1 SGHVS, CDR2 FQNEAQ. Trimming removed 3 bases at V and 3 bases at J, with 15 bases between. The CDR3 sequence is 15 residues long. This chain's CDR3 is CASSFSAGSYYEQYF. For the CDR3, the DNA is TGTGCCAGCAGCTTTTCGGCGGGAAGTTACTACGAGCAGTACTTC.

The V call is TRBV5-4, the J call TRBJ2-1; 12 bases are a match to TRBD2. CDR1 SGHNT and CDR2 YYREEE come from the germline V gene (reference sequence). The length of the CDR3 is 18 residues. V gave up 4 bases and J gave up 0 bases; unmatched junction bases: 8. The CDR3 sequence: CASSPRTSGISSYNEQFF. CDR3 DNA sequence: TGTGCCAGCAGCCCTAGGACTAGCGGGATAAGCTCCTACAATGAGCAGTTCTTC.

The V call is TRBV7-3, the J call TRBJ2-7; D not certain. Germline V gene data show CDR1 as SGHTA and CDR2 as FQGTGA. CDR3 length equals 15 residues. Trimming cost V 6 bases and J 7 bases, with 22 bases left between them. CDR3 nucleotides: TGTGCCAGCAGTCCACGTGCGACCGCCCCGCGGGAGCAGTACTTC. It codes for CASSPRATAPREQYF.

This chain uses TRBV6-5 with TRBJ2-3, with D possibly being TRBD2 (6 bases). The CDR3 runs to 15 residues. The germline gives CDR1 MNHEY, CDR2 SVGAGI. V lost 2 bases, J lost 0 bases, and 9 bases lay in between. The CDR3 DNA reads TGTGCCAGCAGTTACCTAGCGTCTAGCACAGATACGCAGTATTTT. Translating gives CASSYLASSTDTQYF.